Sequencing of this T cell receptor (beta chain) was carried out in a study of blood T cell repertoires in COVID-19. Clones were sequenced by immunoSEQ multiplex PCR, and TCRdb holds only the in-frame ones, with some missing. The sample carries 200,000 to 250,000 clones, about 88% recorded once. Participant ages covered roughly 18 to 90 years across 20 to 25 US areas. Someone with COVID-19 had been met by exposed participants within 2 weeks before study entry. Germline V CDR1 and CDR2: GTSNPN, SVGIG (reference sequence). V was clipped by 4 bases and J by 0 bases, with 9 bases between them. There are 14 residues in the CDR3.

The TCR comes from a woman in her twenties or thirties who had been exposed to COVID-19. J is TRBJ1-4 and V is TRBV30, with D perhaps TRBD1 (6 bases). The material sequenced was PBMCs or T cells enriched from blood (not recorded which). The CDR3 coding sequence is TGTGCCTGGACCAGGGGCCCAACTAATGAAAAACTGTTTTTT. It translates to CAWTRGPTNEKLFF.